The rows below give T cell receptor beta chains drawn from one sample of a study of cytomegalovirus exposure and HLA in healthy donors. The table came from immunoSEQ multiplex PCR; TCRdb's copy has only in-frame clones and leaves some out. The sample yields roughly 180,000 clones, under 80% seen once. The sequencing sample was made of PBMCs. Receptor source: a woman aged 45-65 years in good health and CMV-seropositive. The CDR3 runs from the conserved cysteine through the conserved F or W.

CDR3 protein: CSVVSWSSGNTIYF
J gene: TRBJ1-3
V gene: TRBV29-1

CDR3 protein: CASKQGAAGELFF
J gene: TRBJ2-2
V gene: TRBV2

CDR3 protein: CASSQIGGTDTQYF
J gene: TRBJ2-3
V gene: TRBV7-3

CDR3 protein: CAITGDIDYNEQFF
J gene: TRBJ2-1
V gene: TRBV10-3

CDR3 protein: CASSGLGGYSNQPQHF
J gene: TRBJ1-5
V gene: TRBV2

CDR3 protein: CARSRGNSPLHF
J gene: TRBJ1-6
V gene: TRBV30

CDR3 protein: CASTHPGDNYGYTF
J gene: TRBJ1-2
V gene: TRBV7-3

CDR3 protein: CAWAGDGDTQYF
J gene: TRBJ2-3
V gene: TRBV30

CDR3 protein: CATGLAGAWEQFF
J gene: TRBJ2-1
V gene: TRBV7-9

CDR3 protein: CASSLGTGSNQPQHF
J gene: TRBJ1-5
V gene: TRBV5-6

CDR3 protein: CASSLGGQGAYEQYF
J gene: TRBJ2-7
V gene: TRBV7-2